One sample yielded the 16 T cell receptor beta chains listed below, sequenced in a study of T cell responses to AZD1222 COVID-19 vaccine. Measured with immunoSEQ multiplex PCR; TCRdb has only the in-frame clones, and not every one. The sample contains 80,000 or so clones, roughly nine tenths of which appear only once. Specimen: peripheral blood, collected on day 0 of AZD1222 vaccination. These receptor sequences come from an adult in good health.

The chain couples TRBV29-1 to TRBJ1-1, with D perhaps TRBD1 (6 bases). CDR1 is SQVTM, CDR2 ANQGSEA, per germline. The V end lost 5 bases, the J end lost 5 bases, and 12 bases lay between the germline ends. This CDR3 comprises 12 residues. The CDR3 loop is CSVLTGFTEAFF. DNA for the CDR3: TGCAGCGTTCTTACAGGGTTTACTGAAGCTTTCTTT.

The chain combines TRBV5-8 with TRBJ2-7; 9 bases are a match to TRBD2. Germline CDR1 and CDR2: SGHTS and YDEGEE. This CDR3 has 15 amino acids. The V segment lost 0 bases and the J segment 7 bases; nucleotides outside the gene matches: 8. The CDR3 is CASSLAVAGVREQYF. DNA of the CDR3: TGTGCCAGCAGCTTGGCGGTAGCGGGAGTGCGGGAGCAGTACTTC.

The chain employs TRBV3-1 (or the pseudogene TRBV3-2) and TRBJ1-4; no firm D call. Germline CDR1 LGHDT, CDR2 YNNKEL (reference sequence). The CDR3 has 15 residues. Trimming took off 4 bases at V and 5 bases at J, with 14 bases between the two ends. The chain's CDR3 is CASSLSMGPNEKLFF. CDR3 nucleotides: TGTGCCAGCAGCCTGTCTATGGGCCCCAATGAAAAACTGTTTTTT.

The V and J genes are TRBV19 and TRBJ2-1, with 10 bases identical to TRBD2. After removal of 4 bases from V and 3 bases from J, the junction contained 3 bases not matched to a gene. This CDR3 has 15 amino acids. CDR1 and CDR2 (germline): LNHDA, SQIVND (reference sequence). This CDR3 is CASSKGLADYNEQFF. The CDR3 nucleotides read TGTGCCAGTAGTAAAGGACTAGCGGACTACAATGAGCAGTTCTTC. Variable domain in full (rest from reference TRBV19 and TRBJ2-1): DGGITQSPKYLFRKEGQNVTLSCEQNLNHDAMYWYRQDPGQGLRLIYYSQIVNDFQKGDIAEGYSVSREKKESFPLTVTSAQKNPTAFYLCASSKGLADYNEQFFGPGTRLTVL.

This clone was picked up a small number of times. This chain links TRBV29-1 with TRBJ2-1, with TRBD1 identical over 9 bases. Germline-derived CDR1 and CDR2 are SQVTM and ANQGSEA. CDR3 length equals 16 residues. V dropped 5 bases and J dropped 3; count of bases not matched to a gene: 11. CDR3 residues: CSVSWGDRVVYNEQFF. In DNA form, the CDR3 reads TGCAGCGTTAGTTGGGGGGACAGGGTCGTCTACAATGAGCAGTTCTTC.

The V gene is TRBV5-4, the J gene TRBJ1-2; a weak D match, TRBD1 (5 bases). The CDR3 contains 13 residues. Germline V gives CDR1 SGHNT, CDR2 YYREEE (reference sequence). The V and J ends lost 10 bases and 6 bases respectively, with 19 bases between them. The CDR3 DNA follows: TGTGCCTGGGGCGGGGGAGGATACGATGGCTACACCTTC. It yields the protein CAWGGGGYDGYTF.

The chain combines TRBV2 with TRBJ1-5; D call uncertain. This CDR3 spans 14 amino acids. Germline V CDR1 and CDR2: SNHLY, FYNNEI. V was cut by 2 bases and J by 3 bases, with 8 bases left in between. The CDR3 sequence is CASSERVPNQPQHF. Written as DNA, the CDR3 is TGTGCCAGCAGTGAAAGGGTCCCCAATCAGCCCCAGCATTTT.

This clone was seen a single time. The chain recombines TRBV9 with TRBJ2-7, with 7 bases that match TRBD2. The V and J ends lost 6 bases and 2 bases, in that order; junction bases with no gene match: 8. Per the germline V gene, CDR1 is SGDLS and CDR2 is YYNGEE. The CDR3 has 14 residues. The CDR3 coding sequence is TGTGCCAGCAACTCAGCGGGATCTCCCTACGAGCAGTACTTC. Its protein is CASNSAGSPYEQYF.

This clone has just one count. This chain uses TRBV7-9 with TRBJ2-2; 9 nucleotides align to TRBD1. V gave up 5 bases and J gave up 4 bases; unmatched junction bases: 14. Per the germline V gene, CDR1 is SEHNR and CDR2 is FQNEAQ (reference sequence). The CDR3 is 18 residues long. CDR3 in amino acids: CASSPKGGQGVGTGELFF. CDR3 nucleotide sequence: TGTGCCAGCAGCCCAAAGGGGGGACAGGGAGTTGGCACCGGGGAGCTGTTTTTT.

This chain uses TRBV29-1 with TRBJ1-1; D ambiguous. The germline gives CDR1 SQVTM, CDR2 ANQGSEA. Trimming pared 4 bases from V and 1 base from J, leaving 16 bases between. The CDR3 is made up of 15 amino acids. The CDR3 coding sequence is TGCAGCGTTGGCCCCGGCGCACTATCGAACACTGAAGCTTTCTTT. This gives the protein CSVGPGALSNTEAFF.

This chain joins TRBV2 and TRBJ1-4; D unresolved. The CDR3 totals 14 residues. V shed 0 bases and J shed 7 bases, with 9 bases lying between them. Germline V gives CDR1 SNHLY, CDR2 FYNNEI. The CDR3, as DNA: TGTGCCAGCAGTGAAGCGCTGTCGGGTGAAAAACTGTTTTTT. Residues: CASSEALSGEKLFF.

The CDR3, as DNA: TGTGCCAGCAAATCGGAGGTGGGGGCTAATGAAAAACTGTTTTTT. It encodes CASKSEVGANEKLFF. The genes are TRBV6-6 and TRBJ1-4, with a weak D call TRBD1 (5 bases). The ends were cut back, 7 bases at V and 3 bases at J, with 15 bases in the middle. The CDR3 has 15 residues. Germline V CDR1 and CDR2: MNHNY, SVGAGI (reference sequence).

The V call is TRBV11-3, the J call TRBJ1-1; D may be TRBD1 (5 bases). This CDR3 is built from 15 residues. With 4 bases removed from V and 2 bases from J, the gap between germline ends came to 14 bases. Germline loops: CDR1 SGHNT, CDR2 YENEEA. DNA for the CDR3: TGTGCCAGCAGCTCCGGGACGGAAAATAACACTGAAGCTTTCTTT. Protein sequence: CASSSGTENNTEAFF.

V and J are TRBV7-5 and TRBJ1-5; the table's D call, TRBD1, was not checked against the DNA. TRBV7-5 is described as a pseudogene. The CDR3 runs to 18 residues. The CDR3 nucleotides are TGTGCCAGAAGCTCCCGGACACGAACCCGTTTTGGCAATCAGCCCCAGCATTTT. Protein product: CARSSRTRTRFGNQPQHF.

The CDR3 DNA follows: TGCGCCAGCAGCGACGTTCTTGGATCTAACAATGAGCAGTTCTTC. It yields the protein CASSDVLGSNNEQFF. This rearrangement joins TRBV5-1 to TRBJ2-1; the D is unclear. The CDR3 totals 15 residues. The germline CDR1 and CDR2 sequences are SGHRS and YFSETQ. Trimming took off 4 bases at V and 5 bases at J, with 16 bases between the two ends.

The rearrangement links TRBV4-1 to TRBJ2-7; 9 bases fit TRBD1. Germline V CDR1 and CDR2: MGHRA, YSYEKL. V was pared by 1 base and J by 4 bases, with 5 bases of the junction left unmatched. The CDR3 runs 15 residues. CDR3 nucleotide sequence: TGCGCCAGCAGCCAAGTCGGGACAGGGATTTACGAGCAGTACTTC. Residues: CASSQVGTGIYEQYF.